The T cell receptor beta chain described here comes from a study of blood T cell repertoires in COVID-19. Background on the study: From the United States, Italy and Spain came samples of acute and convalescent COVID-19. The analysed material was cDNA or gDNA that came from T cells, B-cell-depleted T cells, or PBMCs.

The table came from immunoSEQ multiplex PCR; TCRdb's copy has only in-frame clones and leaves some out. The sample holds tens of thousands of clones, 82% seen once. Trimming took 4 bases from V and 4 from J, leaving 11 bases between them. The CDR3 spans 13 residues. The sequencing sample was made of peripheral blood. The V and J genes are TRBV12-3 or TRBV12-4 and TRBJ2-7, with unresolved D. This sequence was found in a woman aged 55-70 years with acute or convalescent COVID-19. The CDR3 loop is CASSYSQPYEQYF. CDR3 in DNA: TGTGCCAGCAGTTACAGTCAGCCTTACGAGCAGTACTTC.